This entry lists 24 T cell receptor beta chains sequenced from one sample in a study of control samples from healthy donors and cancer patients. The repertoire was sequenced with immunoSEQ multiplex PCR; TCRdb's copy has only in-frame clones and lacks some. The data hold over 100,000 clones, with around 90% observed a single time. Sequencing was done on a sample of blood. The receptors shown here come from a man between 35 and 55 years old in good health.

V and J are TRBV29-1 and TRBJ2-3, with 9 bases matching TRBD1. This CDR3 contains 12 residues. Per the germline V gene, CDR1 is SQVTM and CDR2 is ANQGSEA. This chain's CDR3 is CSTGGLSLTQYF. CDR3 coding DNA: TGCAGTACAGGGGGCCTTTCACTTACGCAGTATTTT.

The chain is built from TRBV6-1 and TRBJ1-6, with a weak D call TRBD1 (5 bases). Germline CDR1 reads MNHNS; CDR2 reads SASEGT. This CDR3 has 17 residues. Trimming took off 4 bases at V and 0 bases at J, with 13 bases between the two ends. Written as DNA, the CDR3 is TGTGCCAGCAGTGGTAGCATGCAGGGCTCCTATAATTCACCCCTCCACTTT. Protein sequence: CASSGSMQGSYNSPLHF.

The chain links TRBV11-2 to TRBJ2-3, with 7 bases aligning to TRBD2. V was pared by 2 bases and J by 1 base, with 3 bases of the junction left unmatched. The germline V gene encodes CDR1 SGHAT and CDR2 FQNNGV. The CDR3 loop spans 15 amino acids. CDR3 protein: CASSLSGGGTDTQYF. CDR3 DNA: TGTGCCAGCAGCTTAAGTGGGGGGGGCACAGATACGCAGTATTTT.

The chain uses TRBV13 and TRBJ2-5; D possibly matches TRBD1 or TRBD2 (7 bases each). Germline V gene sequence: CDR1 PRHDT, CDR2 FYEKMQ (reference sequence). CDR3 length: 15 residues. V was clipped by 0 bases and J by 5 bases, with 13 bases between them. The CDR3 coding sequence is TGTGCCAGCAGCTTAGGCCAGGGGGGGTACGAGACCCAGTACTTC. This translates into CASSLGQGGYETQYF.

CDR3 region: CASSERFSSYEQYF. In DNA, the CDR3 is TGTGCCAGCAGTGAGCGGTTCAGCTCCTACGAGCAGTACTTC. The chain recombines TRBV2 with TRBJ2-7; D call uncertain. Trimming pared 3 bases from V and 0 bases from J, leaving 9 bases between. This CDR3 has 14 amino acids. The germline V gene encodes CDR1 SNHLY and CDR2 FYNNEI.

The chain links TRBV7-9 to TRBJ2-3; 14 bases are shared with TRBD2. The germline CDR1 and CDR2 sequences are SEHNR and FQNEAQ (reference sequence). This CDR3 is 16 amino acids long. With V trimmed by 4 bases and J by 5 bases, 5 bases remained unmatched. The DNA of the CDR3 is TGTGCCAGCAGCTCGACTAGCGGGGGGGCCATAGATACGCAGTATTTT. Translation: CASSSTSGGAIDTQYF.

In nucleotides, the CDR3 is TGCGCCAGCAGCCAAGAAGGTCAGCGGAGCTCCTACAATGAGCAGTTCTTC. Its protein is CASSQEGQRSSYNEQFF. The chain is built from TRBV4-1 and TRBJ2-1; D perhaps matches TRBD2 (5 bases). The CDR3 length is 17 residues. V lost 0 bases and J 0 bases, leaving 12 bases between the germline ends. The germline V gene has CDR1 MGHRA and CDR2 YSYEKL.

The rearrangement uses TRBV5-4 and TRBJ2-7; 7 bases map to TRBD1. The trim removed 4 bases at V and 1 base at J, leaving 8 bases unmatched. CDR1 is SGHNT and CDR2 is YYREEE in the germline V gene (reference sequence). This CDR3 has 15 residues. CDR3 bases: TGTGCCAGCAGCGGGGGCGAGACAGGGTCCTACGAGCAGTACTTC. Amino acids: CASSGGETGSYEQYF.

V is TRBV11-2 and J is TRBJ1-1; D unresolved. The CDR3 has 13 amino acids. Per germline, CDR1 SGHAT and CDR2 FQNNGV. Trimming took off 0 bases at V and 0 bases at J, with 2 bases between the two ends. The CDR3 bases are TGTGCCAGCAGCTTAGAAGTGAACACTGAAGCTTTCTTT. This translates into CASSLEVNTEAFF.

The chain uses TRBV7-6 and TRBJ2-2; 7 bases are a match to TRBD2. Trimming cost V 5 bases and J 5 bases; bases outside gene matches: 11. Germline V CDR1 and CDR2: SGHVS, FNYEAQ. This CDR3 spans 16 amino acids. The CDR3 reads CASSPSPGGRTGELFF. The CDR3 DNA reads as TGTGCCAGCAGCCCCTCACCGGGGGGACGGACCGGGGAGCTGTTTTTT.

The J gene is TRBJ1-1, the V gene TRBV7-9; D unclear. The CDR3 consists of 15 residues. CDR1 is SEHNR and CDR2 is FQNEAQ in the germline V gene (reference sequence). V was cut by 5 bases and J by 2 bases, with 15 bases left in between. The CDR3 sequence is CASSPQGLSNTEAFF. The CDR3 bases are TGTGCCAGCAGCCCGCAAGGGCTGAGCAACACTGAAGCTTTCTTT. The full variable domain, with the rest looked up from reference TRBV7-9 and TRBJ1-1, is DTGVSQNPRHKITKRGQNVTFRCDPISEHNRLYWYRQTLGQGPEFLTYFQNEAQLEKSRLLSDRFSAERPKGSFSTLEIQRTEQGDSAMYLCASSPQGLSNTEAFFGQGTRLTVV.

The chain uses TRBV7-3 and TRBJ1-6, with a tentative D call TRBD1 (6 bases). This CDR3 comprises 13 residues. V dropped 5 bases and J dropped 7 bases, with 9 bases sitting between them. CDR1 SGHTA and CDR2 FQGTGA come from the germline V gene. CDR3 loop: CASSEDRNSPLHF. Written as DNA, the CDR3 is TGTGCCAGCAGCGAAGACAGGAATTCACCCCTCCACTTT.

The V call is TRBV12-3 or TRBV12-4, the J call TRBJ1-2; D possibly corresponds to TRBD1 (5 bases). The CDR3 length is 13 residues. Trimming removed 3 bases at V and 2 bases at J, with 7 bases between. CDR3 nucleotide sequence: TGTGCCAGCAGTTTGCCAGGGAACTATGGCTACACCTTC. Protein sequence: CASSLPGNYGYTF.

The chain links TRBV5-8 to TRBJ1-2; a weak D match, TRBD1 (6 bases). Per germline, CDR1 SGHTS and CDR2 YDEGEE. The CDR3 is made up of 16 amino acids. The V end was cut by 4 bases, the J end by 3 bases, with 19 bases between. This CDR3 reads CASSQPTGQAHYGYTF. CDR3 DNA: TGTGCCAGCAGCCAACCTACAGGGCAGGCCCACTATGGCTACACCTTC.

The rearrangement links TRBV19 to TRBJ1-1; no definite D call. This CDR3 spans 13 amino acids. Per germline, CDR1 LNHDA and CDR2 SQIVND (reference sequence). The V gene lost 9 bases and the J gene lost 5 bases, with 16 bases spanning the gap. The CDR3, as DNA: TGTGCCAGGACCCAGGCGCTGGGGACTGAAGCTTTCTTT. It encodes CARTQALGTEAFF.

The chain carries TRBV5-1 and TRBJ2-3; no definite D call. The CDR3 loop spans 14 amino acids. Germline V gives CDR1 SGHRS, CDR2 YFSETQ. V was cut by 4 bases and J by 1 base, with 10 bases left in between. The CDR3 loop reads CASSPTSGTDTQYF. CDR3 nucleotide sequence: TGCGCCAGCAGCCCGACCTCCGGCACAGATACGCAGTATTTT.

This clone was detected once. The rearrangement uses TRBV5-6 and TRBJ1-2, with 7 bases lining up with TRBD1. The CDR3 runs to 17 residues. The trim removed 0 bases at V and 0 bases at J, leaving 8 bases unmatched. Looked up from germline, CDR1 is SGHDT and CDR2 is YYEEEE. CDR3 in amino acids: CASSLEGTAPSNYGYTF. The CDR3 DNA reads TGTGCCAGCAGCTTGGAGGGGACAGCGCCCTCTAACTATGGCTACACCTTC. Together with reference TRBV5-6 and TRBJ1-2, the CDR3 gives the full variable domain: DAGVTQSPTHLIKTRGQQVTLRCSPKSGHDTVSWYQQALGQGPQFIFQYYEEEERQRGNFPDRFSGHQFPNYSSELNVNALLLGDSALYLCASSLEGTAPSNYGYTFGSGTRLTVV.

The gene calls are TRBV28 and TRBJ1-1; the D is unclear. CDR1 and CDR2 (germline): MDHEN, SYDVKM. The V end was cut by 5 bases, the J end by 0 bases, with 13 bases between. The CDR3 loop spans 15 amino acids. CDR3 loop: CASSTDEYLNTEAFF. The CDR3 nucleotides read TGTGCCAGCAGTACGGACGAGTACTTGAACACTGAAGCTTTCTTT.

V and J are TRBV5-1 and TRBJ1-4, with D maybe TRBD1 (5 bases). Per germline, CDR1 SGHRS and CDR2 YFSETQ. The CDR3 sequence is 14 residues long. With 4 bases removed from V and 0 bases from J, the gap between germline ends came to 7 bases. Here the CDR3 reads CASSQGATNEKLFF. The CDR3 coding sequence is TGCGCCAGCAGCCAAGGGGCAACTAATGAAAAACTGTTTTTT.

The rearrangement joins TRBV18 to TRBJ1-2; D may be TRBD1 (5 bases). The CDR3 has 14 amino acids. Germline V gene sequence: CDR1 KGHSH, CDR2 LQKENI. V was clipped by 2 bases and J by 1 base, with 8 bases between them. The CDR3 protein is CASSPIGVNYGYTF. For the CDR3, the DNA is TGTGCCAGCTCACCAATAGGGGTTAACTATGGCTACACCTTC. Drawing the rest from reference TRBV18 and TRBJ1-2, the complete variable domain is NAGVMQNPRHLVRRRGQEARLRCSPMKGHSHVYWYRQLPEEGLKFMVYLQKENIIDESGMPKERFSAEFPKEGPSILRIQQVVRGDSAAYFCASSPIGVNYGYTFGSGTRLTVV.

The chain recombines TRBV19 with TRBJ2-7, with 9 bases lining up with TRBD2. With V trimmed by 7 bases and J by 2 bases, 6 bases remained unmatched. The CDR3 covers 14 residues. CDR1 LNHDA and CDR2 SQIVND come from the germline V gene (reference sequence). In nucleotides, the CDR3 is TGTGCCAGTAAGGCTAGCGGGGTTACCTACGAGCAGTACTTC. Its translation is CASKASGVTYEQYF.

The J gene is TRBJ2-1, the V gene TRBV6-2 or TRBV6-3, with 12 bases that match TRBD1. The CDR3 is 15 amino acids. Germline CDR1 reads MNHEY; CDR2 reads SVGEGT. V lost 0 bases, J lost 10 bases, and 4 bases stayed unmatched. This CDR3 reads CASSYSGQGAGEQFF. CDR3 bases: TGTGCCAGCAGTTACTCGGGACAGGGGGCAGGGGAGCAGTTCTTC.

The rearrangement uses TRBV5-6 and TRBJ1-2; 9 bases fit TRBD1. Trimming removed 4 bases from V and 4 bases from J; junction bases left unmatched: 5. CDR3 length equals 14 residues. Germline-derived CDR1 and CDR2 are SGHDT and YYEEEE. The CDR3: CASSPDRGSYGYTF. The CDR3 DNA sequence: TGTGCCAGCAGCCCAGACAGGGGGAGCTATGGCTACACCTTC.

This chain joins TRBV19 and TRBJ2-1; TRBD2 agrees at 10 bases. This CDR3 spans 12 amino acids. V lost 8 bases to trimming and J lost 8 bases; unmatched junction nucleotides: 3. The germline V gene has CDR1 LNHDA and CDR2 SQIVND (reference sequence). The chain's CDR3 is CASGTSVHEQFF. The CDR3, as DNA: TGTGCCAGTGGGACTAGCGTCCATGAGCAGTTCTTC. Complete variable domain (other parts from reference TRBV19 and TRBJ2-1): DGGITQSPKYLFRKEGQNVTLSCEQNLNHDAMYWYRQDPGQGLRLIYYSQIVNDFQKGDIAEGYSVSREKKESFPLTVTSAQKNPTAFYLCASGTSVHEQFFGPGTRLTVL.